This T cell receptor beta chain was obtained from a study of T cells after yellow fever vaccination. Study summary: The fractions with low cell numbers were processed using SMART-Seq v4 Ultra Low Input. Study-wide findings and caveats: Just a small share of clonotypes turned up in the CD4 compartment as well as the CD8 compartment.

5'RACE template switching produced TCR cDNA carrying a universal primer site and UMIs. MiXCR, run by TCRdb on the 5' RACE reads, gives a single entry per CDR3 protein. Of about 240,000 distinct CDR3 sequences listed, less than 9% are singletons. This clonotype was observed many times. Its antigen is unidentified. CDR1 and CDR2 (germline): SNHLY, FYNNEI. Trimming stripped 3 bases from V and 5 bases from J, with 4 bases between. The CDR3 consists of 11 residues. This sequence was found in a man aged 25 to 45 who received the YFV17D yellow fever vaccine. The chain is built from TRBV2 and TRBJ2-5; D remains unclear. The specimen comprised CD4+ T cells sorted from PBMCs, sampled 15 days after the yellow fever booster vaccination. The CDR3 DNA reads as TGTGCCAGCAGTGAGGTCGAGACCCAGTACTTC. Protein: CASSEVETQYF.